This record concerns one T cell receptor (beta chain) sequence. Its antigen remains unknown. Researchers gathered lesional scalp punch biopsies and peripheral blood from patients with alopecia areata. The CDR3 spans 15 residues. In germline, CDR1 is SGHRS, CDR2 YFSETQ. Following extraction, RNA underwent reverse transcription to cDNA, which served as the sequencing template. Assay used: immunoSEQ multiplex PCR; TCRdb lists only in-frame clones, some missing. Of 10,000 or so clones in the sample, approximately 59% were seen once. This entry belongs to a study of CD8+ T cells in alopecia areata. About the study: Administration of oral tofacitinib to treated patients was at 5 to 10 mg twice daily. Tofacitinib was given for 6 to 18 months, then stopped for 6 months. Study-level results: Clarity of TCR sharing across patients fell short of that in mice, possibly HLA-related. Compared with normal scalp, lesional scalp had higher clonality and more expanded CD8+ clones.

V and J are TRBV5-1 and TRBJ2-5; 10 bases align to TRBD2. Judging by the DNA end, TRBJ2-7 fits better; the J call may be wrong. The sequence derives from a human donor with alopecia areata. The material sequenced was skin, taken at week 0. CDR3 amino acids: CASSLVASGSGEQYF. CDR3 sequence (DNA): TGCGCCAGCAGCTTGGTAGCTAGCGGGAGTGGCGAGCAGTACTTC.